The rows below give T cell receptor beta chains drawn from one sample of a study of blood T cell repertoires in COVID-19. TCRdb keeps only in-frame clones here, not all; method: immunoSEQ multiplex PCR. The top ten clones hold 11% of a sample with 250,000 to 300,000 clones, roughly 86% of them seen once. The sequenced sample consisted of peripheral blood. These receptors were obtained from a woman aged 25-40 years with COVID-19, enrolled during active disease. Both conserved end residues are part of each CDR3. The D gene is left open where the match is weak. Rows may omit the clone size; those that give it use once, few, many or a size class.

>TRBV4-1|-|TRBD1|TRBJ1-6
TGCGCCAGCAGCCAAACCGGGACAGCATATAATTCACCCCTCCACTTT
CASSQTGTAYNSPLHF
>TRBV20-1|-|-|TRBJ2-3
TGCAGTGCTAGCTCCGCAGATACGCAGTATTTT
CSASSADTQYF
>TRBV6-5|-|TRBD2|TRBJ2-1
TGTGCCAGCAGTTACTCACTAGCGGGAGGTAGCAGTGAGCAGTTCTTC
CASSYSLAGGSSEQFF
>TRBV9|-|-|TRBJ1-1
TGTGCCAGCAGCGCACGCCAGGGGTCCCTTACTGAAGCTTTCTTT
CASSARQGSLTEAFF
>TRBV7-6|-|TRBD1|TRBJ1-1
TGTGCCAGCAGCTTAGCGGCCTTGACAGGGTCGAACACTGAAGCTTTCTTT
CASSLAALTGSNTEAFF
>TRBV29-1|-|TRBD2|TRBJ2-1
TGCAGCGTTGGGGTTTTGGGGCGGGAGACAAAAGATGAGCAGTTCTTC
CSVGVLGRETKDEQFF
>TRBV5-6|-|TRBD2|TRBJ2-3
TGTGCCAGCAGACTAGCGGGAGGGCCTGTCGAGTATTTT
CASRLAGGPVEYF
>TRBV19|-|-|TRBJ1-5
TGTGCCAGTAGTGAGGACAACAATCAGCCCCAGCATTTT
CASSEDNNQPQHF
>TRBV15|-|-|TRBJ1-2
TGTGCCACCAGCAGAGATAAGTCAGGGGCTACTGGTTATGGCTACACCTTC
CATSRDKSGATGYGYTF
>TRBV18|-|TRBD1|TRBJ1-6
TGTGCCAGCTCACCACCGGGACAGGGGATCGGTTCACCCCTCCACTTT
CASSPPGQGIGSPLHF
>TRBV7-9|once|-|TRBJ2-7
TGTGCCAGCAGCAGGACCGGGACACAAATGGGGTACGAGCAGTACTTC
CASSRTGTQMGYEQYF
>TRBV30|-|-|TRBJ2-3
TGTGCCTGGAACCCGAAGCGGGCCACAGATACGCAGTATTTT
CAWNPKRATDTQYF
>TRBV2|-|-|TRBJ2-7
TGTGCCAGCGTTTTGCGGACTGGGACCTACGAGCAGTACTTC
CASVLRTGTYEQYF
>TRBV10-2|-|-|TRBJ2-7
TGCGCCAGCAGTGAGGGCCGCCCCTACGAGCAGTACTTC
CASSEGRPYEQYF
>TRBV27|-|TRBD1|TRBJ2-7
TGTGCCAGCAGTTTAACAGGGGGGACCTACGAGCAGTACTTC
CASSLTGGTYEQYF
>TRBV2|-|TRBD1|TRBJ2-2
TGTGCCAGCAGTCGGCGCGGACAGGGGGCGACCGGGGAGCTGTTTTTT
CASSRRGQGATGELFF
>TRBV19|-|-|TRBJ1-1
TGTGCCAGTAGTATTTTGCGGGGCGAAGCTTTCTTT
CASSILRGEAFF
>TRBV27|few|-|TRBJ1-6
TGTGCCAGCAGTTTACCCCAGGGCAATTCACCCCTCCACTTT
CASSLPQGNSPLHF
>TRBV28|-|TRBD1|TRBJ1-2
TGTGCCAGCATCCCGGGACAGGTTAACTATGGCTACACCTTC
CASIPGQVNYGYTF
>TRBV28|-|TRBD1|TRBJ2-7
TGTGCCAGCAGGGGGCAGGGACAGGGGGACGAGCAGTACTTC
CASRGQGQGDEQYF
>TRBV5-4|once|-|TRBJ2-1
TGTGCCAGCAGCCGAGGAGGGGCCGGGGATGAGCAGTTCTTC
CASSRGGAGDEQFF
>TRBV5-4|once|TRBD1|TRBJ1-2
TGTGCCAGCAGCCCCTGGGACAGGGGGAACTATGGCTACACCTTC
CASSPWDRGNYGYTF
>TRBV3-1/TRBV3-2|-|-|TRBJ2-5
TGTGCCAGCAGCGATACAGGGAGCGAAGAGACCCAGTACTTC
CASSDTGSEETQYF
>TRBV23-1|-|TRBD2|TRBJ2-3
TGCGCCAGCAGTCAATCTCTTAGCGGGAGTGAAAGGGATACGCAGTATTTT
CASSQSLSGSERDTQYF
>TRBV6-2/TRBV6-3|-|-|TRBJ2-7
TGTGCCAGCAGTTACGGGGTAGCCGGGGACGAGCAGTACTTC
CASSYGVAGDEQYF
>TRBV11-2|-|TRBD1|TRBJ2-7
TGTGCCAGCAGCTTAGAGACAGGGGCCTACGAGCAGTACTTC
CASSLETGAYEQYF
>TRBV2|-|TRBD1|TRBJ2-5
TGTGCCAGCAGGCGACAGGGTATAGACCAAGAGACCCAGTACTTC
CASRRQGIDQETQYF
>TRBV2|-|-|TRBJ2-3
TGTGCCAGCTACTTGGGGGGTTTAGCGGCTAGCACAGATACGCAGTATTTT
CASYLGGLAASTDTQYF
>TRBV5-1|-|-|TRBJ1-3
TGCGCCAGCACGACAGGAATTGGAAACACCATATATTTT
CASTTGIGNTIYF
>TRBV6-5|-|-|TRBJ1-1
TGTGCCAGCAGTTACGGCGCGGAAAACTTGAACACTGAAGCTTTCTTT
CASSYGAENLNTEAFF
>TRBV7-2|-|-|TRBJ2-7
TGTGCCAGCAGCCTCGGACCGGGACTGATCTACGAGCAGTACTTC
CASSLGPGLIYEQYF
>TRBV25-1|-|-|TRBJ2-7
TGTGCCAGCAGCCCAGACAGCTCCTACGAGCAGTACTTC
CASSPDSSYEQYF
>TRBV28|once|TRBD2|TRBJ2-1
TGTGCCAGCACGACTAGCGGGGCTTACAATGAGCAGTTCTTC
CASTTSGAYNEQFF
>TRBV24-1|-|TRBD1|TRBJ2-1
TGTGCCACCAGTGACCCGACAGGGTGGCCCTACAATGAGCAGTTCTTC
CATSDPTGWPYNEQFF
>TRBV5-1|-|-|TRBJ2-1
TGCGCCAGCAGCTTGGCTGGAGGGAACAATGAGCAGTTCTTC
CASSLAGGNNEQFF
>TRBV3-1/TRBV3-2|-|-|TRBJ1-4
TGTGCCAGCAGCCAAGCGAGAGAATATGAAAAACTGTTTTTT
CASSQAREYEKLFF
>TRBV6-1|-|-|TRBJ2-7
TGTGCCAGCAGTGATTTTTTAGACAGGCGGTACGAGCAGTACTTC
CASSDFLDRRYEQYF
>TRBV28|once|-|TRBJ1-6
TGTGCCAGCAGTTTCACCAGGGGAAATTCACCCCTCCACTTT
CASSFTRGNSPLHF
>TRBV19|-|TRBD2|TRBJ2-7
TGTGCCAGTAGTGCGGGACTAGCGGATTACGAGCAGTACTTC
CASSAGLADYEQYF
>TRBV2|-|TRBD1|TRBJ1-2
TGTGCCAGCAGGGCCGGGGACAGCCCTAACTATGGCTACACCTTC
CASRAGDSPNYGYTF
>TRBV7-2|-|TRBD2|TRBJ2-2
TGTGCCAGCAGCTTAGTCCAAGGACTAGCGGGAAGGACCGGGGAGCTGTTTTTT
CASSLVQGLAGRTGELFF
>TRBV27|few|-|TRBJ1-2
TGTGCCAGCAGTTTATCGAGGGAAGGCTATGGCTACACCTTC
CASSLSREGYGYTF
>TRBV2|once|TRBD1|TRBJ1-4
TGTGCCAGCAGGCCGGGACAGGTCCTTAATGAAAAACTGTTTTTT
CASRPGQVLNEKLFF
>TRBV6-5|once|-|TRBJ2-7
TGTGCCACCACAGGGATCTACGAGCAGTACTTC
CATTGIYEQYF
>TRBV6-5|-|-|TRBJ1-5
TGTGCCAGCAGTTTTGGGACTTGGGGCAATCAGCCCCAGCATTTT
CASSFGTWGNQPQHF
>TRBV19|once|-|TRBJ1-1
TGTGCCACCATCGAGGGTCCTCGGAACACTGAAGCTTTCTTT
CATIEGPRNTEAFF
>TRBV30|-|TRBD1|TRBJ1-1
TGTGCCTGGAGTGTAGGGACAGGGGGCACTGAAGCTTTCTTT
CAWSVGTGGTEAFF
>TRBV4-1|few|-|TRBJ1-1
TGCGCCAGCAGCCAGGAACCTACAGGGATCAGGACTGAAGCTTTCTTT
CASSQEPTGIRTEAFF
>TRBV4-1|-|TRBD2|TRBJ2-1
TGCGCCAGCAGCCAAGGACTAGCGGGGGTCTACAATGAGCAGTTCTTC
CASSQGLAGVYNEQFF